The clone carrying this T cell receptor (beta chain) has more than one count but fewer than ten. The antigen is unknown. This sample is drawn from a study of cytomegalovirus exposure and HLA in healthy donors. Overall study: A preliminary data release comprised 70 million to 95 million unique TCRs obtained from HLA-typed donors. Study outcomes and limitations: Later analysis reportedly placed an Asian-associated ancestry cluster below the approximately 700-donor mean in N-insertions.

Primers included in the PCR were 60 Vbeta and 13 Jbeta primers. TCRdb's table, derived via immunoSEQ multiplex PCR, lists solely in-frame clones and lacks some. The sample includes 150,000 to 200,000 clones, more than 60% of them seen just once. The CDR3 consists of 13 residues. V was trimmed by 2 bases and J by 7 bases, leaving 11 bases between them. The germline gives CDR1 SGHVS, CDR2 FQNEAQ. The material sequenced was PBMCs. The chain couples TRBV7-8 to TRBJ1-2; no definite D call. The receptor comes from a woman in her 30s in good health and CMV-seronegative. The CDR3 is CASSLMEALGYTF. The CDR3 DNA is TGTGCCAGCAGCTTAATGGAGGCGCTTGGCTACACCTTC.